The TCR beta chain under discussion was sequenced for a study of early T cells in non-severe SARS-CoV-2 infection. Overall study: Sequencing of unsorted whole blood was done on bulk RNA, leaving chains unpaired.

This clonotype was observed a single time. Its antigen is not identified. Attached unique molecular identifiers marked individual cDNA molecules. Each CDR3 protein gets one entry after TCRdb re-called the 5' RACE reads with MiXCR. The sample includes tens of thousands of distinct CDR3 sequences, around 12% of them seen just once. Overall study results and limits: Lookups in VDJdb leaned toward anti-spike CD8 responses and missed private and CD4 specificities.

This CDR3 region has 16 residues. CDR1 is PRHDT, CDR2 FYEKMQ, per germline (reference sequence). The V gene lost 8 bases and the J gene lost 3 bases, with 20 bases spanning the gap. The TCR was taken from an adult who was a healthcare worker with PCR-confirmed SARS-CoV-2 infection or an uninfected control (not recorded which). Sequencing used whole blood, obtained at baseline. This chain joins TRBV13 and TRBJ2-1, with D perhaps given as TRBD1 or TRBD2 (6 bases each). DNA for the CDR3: TGTGCCAGCCAGGGGCATCGGGAGAAGCTCTACAATGAGCAGTTCTTC. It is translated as CASQGHREKLYNEQFF.